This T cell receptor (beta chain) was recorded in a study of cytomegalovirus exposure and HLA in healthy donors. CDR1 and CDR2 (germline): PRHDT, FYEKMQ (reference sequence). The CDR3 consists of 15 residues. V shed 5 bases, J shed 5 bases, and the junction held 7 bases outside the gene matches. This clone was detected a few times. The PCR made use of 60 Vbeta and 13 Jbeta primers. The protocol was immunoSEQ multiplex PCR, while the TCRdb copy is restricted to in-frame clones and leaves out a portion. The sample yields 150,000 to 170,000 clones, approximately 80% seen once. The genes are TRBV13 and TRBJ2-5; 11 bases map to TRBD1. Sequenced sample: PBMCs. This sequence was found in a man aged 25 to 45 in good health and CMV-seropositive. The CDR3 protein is CASSERTGGSETQYF. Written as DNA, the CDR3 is TGTGCCAGCAGCGAACGGACAGGGGGCAGTGAGACCCAGTACTTC.